A selection of T cell receptor beta chains follows, all from one sample in a study of OX40 agonist ivuxolimab in advanced cancers. Sequencing used immunoSEQ multiplex PCR; TCRdb keeps in-frame clones, though not all of them. The table lists 75,000 to 100,000 clones, approximately 88% of them singletons. The sequencing used CD4+ or CD8+ T cells sorted from blood, collected in a trial of the OX40 agonist ivuxolimab. The source of these receptors is an adult with an advanced solid tumor such as melanoma, head and neck, liver or kidney cancer. Both conserved end residues are part of each CDR3. Fields, in order: clone size, J gene, D gene, V gene, CDR3 protein, CDR3 DNA. A D gene is named only where the DNA matches it firmly. A row's size may be missing; if present it is once, few, many or a size class.

>NA|TRBJ1-2|NA|TRBV7-3
CASSSQGPGGSHTF
TGTGCCAGCAGCTCTCAGGGGCCCGGGGGGAGCCACACCTTC
>NA|TRBJ1-6|NA|TRBV27
CASRPTGMIDSPLHF
TGTGCCAGCAGACCCACAGGGATGATAGATTCACCCCTCCACTTT
>few|TRBJ1-2|NA|TRBV10-3
CAISAGEVYGYTF
TGTGCCATCAGTGCAGGGGAGGTTTATGGCTACACCTTC
>NA|TRBJ1-5|NA|TRBV18
CASSPPGGGNQPQHF
TGTGCCAGCTCACCTCCCGGGGGTGGGAATCAGCCCCAGCATTTT
>NA|TRBJ1-5|NA|TRBV10-1
CASSASQYQPQHF
TGCGCCAGCAGTGCCTCCCAGTATCAGCCCCAGCATTTT
>NA|TRBJ1-2|TRBD1|TRBV28
CASSHSTGVFHGYTF
TGTGCCAGCAGTCACTCAACAGGGGTCTTTCATGGCTACACCTTC
>medium-sized|TRBJ2-6|NA|TRBV19
CATNSGANVLTF
TGTGCCACTAACTCTGGGGCCAACGTCCTGACTTTC
>NA|TRBJ2-1|NA|TRBV11-3
CASSLFASDEQFF
TGTGCCAGCAGCTTATTCGCTAGCGATGAGCAGTTCTTC
>NA|TRBJ2-3|NA|TRBV28
CASSLGGAGTDTQYF
TGTGCCAGCAGTTTAGGGGGGGCAGGCACAGATACGCAGTATTTT
>few|TRBJ2-6|NA|TRBV29-1
CSVGQGPSGANVLTF
TGCAGCGTTGGGCAGGGGCCTTCTGGGGCCAACGTCCTGACTTTC
>NA|TRBJ2-5|TRBD2|TRBV2
CASSGSGGQETQYF
TGTGCCAGCAGCGGGTCGGGGGGGCAGGAGACCCAGTACTTC
>NA|TRBJ2-1|NA|TRBV7-2
CASSLAAGPSYNEQFF
TGTGCCAGCAGCTTAGCGGCTGGCCCCTCCTACAATGAGCAGTTCTTC
>NA|TRBJ2-5|NA|TRBV19
CASSIRGTLAAETQYF
TGTGCCAGTAGTATTAGGGGGACCCTGGCTGCGGAGACCCAGTACTTC
>once|TRBJ2-1|TRBD1|TRBV11-3
CASSLEWTGAHEQFF
TGTGCCAGCAGCTTAGAATGGACAGGGGCCCATGAGCAGTTCTTC
>NA|TRBJ1-2|NA|TRBV5-4
CASSQDTGTDNYGYTF
TGTGCCAGCAGCCAAGATACGGGGACGGACAACTATGGCTACACCTTC
>once|TRBJ1-2|NA|TRBV19
CASTGLIYGYTF
TGTGCCAGTACCGGACTCATTTATGGCTACACCTTC
>NA|TRBJ2-7|NA|TRBV2
CASSVGGPGEQYF
TGTGCCAGCAGTGTCGGGGGCCCAGGGGAGCAGTACTTC
>NA|TRBJ1-2|TRBD1|TRBV18
CASSPTGLYYGYTF
TGTGCCAGCTCACCGACAGGGCTTTACTATGGCTACACCTTC
>NA|TRBJ2-3|TRBD2|TRBV5-1
CASSLTAGGDTQYF
TGCGCCAGCAGCCTGACAGCGGGAGGAGATACGCAGTATTTT
>NA|TRBJ1-2|NA|TRBV2
CASRYEGANYGYTF
TGTGCCAGCAGGTACGAAGGGGCTAACTATGGCTACACCTTC
>NA|TRBJ1-6|NA|TRBV28
CASHSSDSPLHF
TGTGCCAGCCATAGCTCGGACTCACCCCTCCACTTT
>NA|TRBJ2-4|NA|TRBV7-6
CASRFAGDPRAKNIQYF
TGTGCCAGCAGATTCGCGGGCGATCCCAGGGCCAAAAACATTCAGTACTTC
>NA|TRBJ2-3|TRBD1|TRBV28
CASDDRDRGSRGQYF
TGTGCCAGCGACGACCGGGACAGGGGCTCCCGTGGGCAGTATTTT
>NA|TRBJ2-7|NA|TRBV6-5
CASSPGQEGGEQYF
TGTGCCAGCAGCCCCGGACAGGAGGGGGGTGAGCAGTACTTC
>NA|TRBJ1-4|NA|TRBV5-1
CASSPGGAGGEKLFF
TGCGCCAGCAGCCCCGGAGGGGCAGGAGGGGAAAAACTGTTTTTT
>NA|TRBJ2-7|NA|TRBV28
CASSLYPSDSYEQYF
TGTGCCAGCAGTTTATACCCTAGCGACTCCTACGAGCAGTACTTC
>NA|TRBJ1-6|NA|TRBV30
CAWSPPNAGHSDSPLHF
TGTGCCTGGAGTCCCCCTAATGCTGGTCACTCGGATTCACCCCTCCACTTT
>NA|TRBJ2-7|TRBD1|TRBV6-5
CASSWNPGQGAREQYF
TGTGCCAGCAGTTGGAATCCGGGACAGGGGGCGCGAGAGCAGTACTTC
>NA|TRBJ1-3|NA|TRBV2
CASSPGVSGNTIYF
TGTGCCAGCAGTCCCGGGGTCTCTGGAAACACCATATATTTT
>NA|TRBJ1-3|NA|TRBV15
CATSPGGTFSGNTIYF
TGCGCCACCAGTCCCGGGGGGACTTTTTCTGGAAACACCATATATTTT
>NA|TRBJ1-4|TRBD1|TRBV5-5
CASSLAGGTGGEELFF
TGTGCCAGCAGCTTGGCGGGCGGGACAGGGGGAGAAGAACTGTTTTTT
>NA|TRBJ2-7|NA|TRBV7-9
CASSLVVPSEQYF
TGTGCCAGCAGCTTAGTGGTCCCGTCCGAGCAGTACTTC
>NA|TRBJ1-2|TRBD1|TRBV19
CASRRPGGPGGYTF
TGTGCCAGTAGGAGGCCAGGGGGCCCGGGTGGCTACACCTTC